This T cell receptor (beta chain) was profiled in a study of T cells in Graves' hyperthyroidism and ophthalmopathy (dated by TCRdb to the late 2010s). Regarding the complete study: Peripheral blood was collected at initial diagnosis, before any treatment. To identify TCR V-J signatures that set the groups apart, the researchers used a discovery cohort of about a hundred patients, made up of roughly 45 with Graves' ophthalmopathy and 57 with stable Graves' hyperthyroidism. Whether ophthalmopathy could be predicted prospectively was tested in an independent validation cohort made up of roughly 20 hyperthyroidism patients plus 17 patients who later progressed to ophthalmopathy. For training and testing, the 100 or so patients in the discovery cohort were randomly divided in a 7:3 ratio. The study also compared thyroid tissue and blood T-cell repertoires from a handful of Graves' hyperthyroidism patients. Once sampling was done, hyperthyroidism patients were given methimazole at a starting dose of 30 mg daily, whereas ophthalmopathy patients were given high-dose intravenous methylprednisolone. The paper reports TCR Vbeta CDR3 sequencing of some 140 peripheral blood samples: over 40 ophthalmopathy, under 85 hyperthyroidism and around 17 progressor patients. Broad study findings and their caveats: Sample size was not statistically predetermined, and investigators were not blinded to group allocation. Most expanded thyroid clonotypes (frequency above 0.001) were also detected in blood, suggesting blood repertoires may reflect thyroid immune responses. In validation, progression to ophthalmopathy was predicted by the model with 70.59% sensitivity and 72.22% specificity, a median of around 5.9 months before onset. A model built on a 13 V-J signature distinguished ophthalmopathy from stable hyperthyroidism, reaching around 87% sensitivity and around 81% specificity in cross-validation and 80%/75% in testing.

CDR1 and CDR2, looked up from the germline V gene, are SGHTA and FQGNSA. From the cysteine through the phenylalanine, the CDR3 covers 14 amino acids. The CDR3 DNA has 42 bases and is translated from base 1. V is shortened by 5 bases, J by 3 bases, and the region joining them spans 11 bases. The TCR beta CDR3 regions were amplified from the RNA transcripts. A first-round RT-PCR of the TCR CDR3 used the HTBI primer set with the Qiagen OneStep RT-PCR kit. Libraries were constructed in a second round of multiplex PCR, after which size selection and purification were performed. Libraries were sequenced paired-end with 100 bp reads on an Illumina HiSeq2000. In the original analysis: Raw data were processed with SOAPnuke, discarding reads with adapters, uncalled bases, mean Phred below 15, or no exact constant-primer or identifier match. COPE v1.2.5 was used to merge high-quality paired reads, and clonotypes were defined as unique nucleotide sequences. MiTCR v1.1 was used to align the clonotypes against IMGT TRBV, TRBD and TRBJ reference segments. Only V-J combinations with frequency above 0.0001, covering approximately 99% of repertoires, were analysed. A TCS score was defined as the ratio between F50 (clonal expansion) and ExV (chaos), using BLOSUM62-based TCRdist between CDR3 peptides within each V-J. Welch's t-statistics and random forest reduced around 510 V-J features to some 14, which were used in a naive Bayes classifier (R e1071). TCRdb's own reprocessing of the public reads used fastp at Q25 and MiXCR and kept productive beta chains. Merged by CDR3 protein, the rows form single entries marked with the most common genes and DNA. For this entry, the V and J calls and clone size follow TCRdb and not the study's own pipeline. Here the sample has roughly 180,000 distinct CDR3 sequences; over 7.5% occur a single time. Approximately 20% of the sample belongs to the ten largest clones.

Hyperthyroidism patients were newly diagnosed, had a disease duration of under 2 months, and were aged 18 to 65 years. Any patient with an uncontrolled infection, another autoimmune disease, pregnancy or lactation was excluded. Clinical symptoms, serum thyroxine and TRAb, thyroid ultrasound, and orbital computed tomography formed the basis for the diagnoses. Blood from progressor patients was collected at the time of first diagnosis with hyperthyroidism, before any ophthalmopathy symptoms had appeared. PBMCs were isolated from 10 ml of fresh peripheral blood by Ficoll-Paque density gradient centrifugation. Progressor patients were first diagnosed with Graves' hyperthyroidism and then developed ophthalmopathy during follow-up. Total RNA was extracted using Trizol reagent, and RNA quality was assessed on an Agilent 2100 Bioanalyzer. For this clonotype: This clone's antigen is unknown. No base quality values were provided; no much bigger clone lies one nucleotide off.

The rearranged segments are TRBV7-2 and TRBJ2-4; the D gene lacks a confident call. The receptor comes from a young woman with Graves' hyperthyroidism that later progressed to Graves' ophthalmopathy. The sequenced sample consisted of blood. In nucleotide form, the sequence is TGTGCCAGCAGCCCGTACGATGGCAAAAACATTCAGTACTTC. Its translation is CASSPYDGKNIQYF.